These 10 T cell receptor beta chains originate from one sample sequenced in a study of early T cells in non-severe SARS-CoV-2 infection. Using its own MiXCR run on the 5' RACE reads, TCRdb lists one record per CDR3 protein. This table has tens of thousands of distinct CDR3 sequences, 11% to 15% appearing once. Material for sequencing was whole blood. The receptors derive from an adult who was a healthcare worker with PCR-confirmed SARS-CoV-2 infection or an uninfected control (not recorded which).

As to this clonotype: The junction does not match germline at one end; this may be a read error. The gene calls are TRBV7-7 and TRBJ2-5; 10 bases map to TRBD2. CDR3 length: 16 amino acids. Looked up from germline, CDR1 is SSHAT and CDR2 is FNYEAQ (reference sequence). CDR3 loop: CASSLLRAGGPETQYF. The CDR3 coding sequence is TGTGCTAGCAGCTTGCTTAGAGCGGGGGGGCCGGAGACCCAGTACTTC.

The V and J genes are TRBV18 and TRBJ2-7, with D perhaps TRBD1 (7 bases). The CDR3 spans 16 residues. Trimming took 0 bases from V and 2 from J, leaving 14 bases between them. Germline assignment: CDR1 KGHSH and CDR2 LQKENI. The CDR3 DNA reads as TGTGCCAGCTCACCACCGGCAGGGGGAGGACCCTACGAGCAGTACTTC. Translating it yields CASSPPAGGGPYEQYF.

This clonotype turned up a few times. The chain recombines TRBV14 with TRBJ2-4; D is possibly TRBD1 (6 bases). Trimming left V 0 bases short and J 12 bases short, with 12 bases between. CDR3 length: 13 amino acids. From germline, CDR1 is SGHDN and CDR2 FVKESK. The CDR3 reads CASSQDLVQGQYF. As DNA, the CDR3 is TGTGCCAGCAGCCAAGACTTGGTACAGGGTCAGTACTTC.

This clonotype has a handful of counts. The chain combines TRBV10-3 with TRBJ1-2; 7 bases align to TRBD1. This CDR3 has 15 residues. The trim removed 7 bases at V and 0 bases at J, leaving 8 bases unmatched. From germline, CDR1 is ENHRY and CDR2 SYGVKD. CDR3 sequence reads: CAITPQGSPNYGYTF. The CDR3 nucleotides are TGTGCCATCACCCCACAGGGGTCTCCTAACTATGGCTACACCTTC.

This clonotype appeared many times. V is TRBV7-3 and J is TRBJ2-2; TRBD1 aligns across 7 bases. Germline V gene data show CDR1 as SGHTA and CDR2 as FQGTGA. CDR3 length: 17 amino acids. J was trimmed by 1 base and V by 5 bases; bases with no gene match: 10. The CDR3 here is CASSAPNRGVNTGELFF. The CDR3 DNA follows: TGTGCCAGCAGCGCCCCTAACAGGGGAGTGAACACCGGGGAGCTGTTTTTT. Full variable domain (rest looked up from reference TRBV7-3 and TRBJ2-2): GAGVSQTPSNKVTEKGKYVELRCDPISGHTALYWYRQSLGQGPEFLIYFQGTGAADDSGLPNDRFFAVRPEGSVSTLKIQRTERGDSAVYLCASSAPNRGVNTGELFFGEGSRLTVL.

This clonotype was counted only a few times. The genes are TRBV6-1 and TRBJ1-4; D unclear. Per germline, CDR1 MNHNS and CDR2 SASEGT. V lost 7 bases to trimming and J lost 0 bases, with 12 bases between them. The CDR3 extends over 15 amino acids. Written as DNA, the CDR3 is TGTGCCAGCACCAGACAAATTGCAACTAATGAAAAACTGTTTTTT. Protein sequence: CASTRQIATNEKLFF.

In the case of this clonotype: Germline and junction disagree at one end, which may indicate a read error. The J gene is TRBJ1-1, the V gene TRBV28; the D is unclear. Germline lookup yields CDR1 MDHEN and CDR2 SYDVKM. The CDR3 consists of 16 residues. CDR3 nucleotide sequence: TGTGCCAGCACCAACCCTAGGGCGGGGTTGAACATTGAAGCTTTCTTT. Encoded protein: CASTNPRAGLNIEAFF.

This clonotype was counted a few times. The chain couples TRBV30 to TRBJ2-5, with 10 nucleotides matching TRBD1. V lost 2 bases, J lost 5 bases, and 8 bases stayed unmatched. The CDR3 sequence is 15 residues long. Germline assignment: CDR1 GTSNPN and CDR2 SVGIG (reference sequence). CDR3 sequence: CAWSYRTGGMETQYF. For the CDR3, the DNA is TGTGCCTGGAGTTACAGGACAGGGGGAATGGAGACCCAGTACTTC.

This clonotype occurred a few times. The chain links TRBV19 to TRBJ2-4; perhaps TRBD1 as D (5 bases). Trimming pared 7 bases from V and 2 bases from J, leaving 9 bases between. CDR1 LNHDA and CDR2 SQIVND come from the germline V gene (reference sequence). CDR3 length: 13 residues. CDR3 sequence reads: CASNAGTKNIQYF. DNA of the CDR3: TGTGCCAGTAATGCAGGGACCAAAAACATTCAGTACTTC.

The V and J genes are TRBV5-1 and TRBJ1-6, with D hard to call. Trimming pared 0 bases from V and 6 bases from J, leaving 4 bases between. This CDR3 is 13 amino acids long. Germline V lookup: CDR1 SGHRS, CDR2 YFSETQ. DNA of the CDR3: TGCGCCAGCAGCTTGGAGGGTAATTCACCCCTCCACTTT. Residues: CASSLEGNSPLHF.